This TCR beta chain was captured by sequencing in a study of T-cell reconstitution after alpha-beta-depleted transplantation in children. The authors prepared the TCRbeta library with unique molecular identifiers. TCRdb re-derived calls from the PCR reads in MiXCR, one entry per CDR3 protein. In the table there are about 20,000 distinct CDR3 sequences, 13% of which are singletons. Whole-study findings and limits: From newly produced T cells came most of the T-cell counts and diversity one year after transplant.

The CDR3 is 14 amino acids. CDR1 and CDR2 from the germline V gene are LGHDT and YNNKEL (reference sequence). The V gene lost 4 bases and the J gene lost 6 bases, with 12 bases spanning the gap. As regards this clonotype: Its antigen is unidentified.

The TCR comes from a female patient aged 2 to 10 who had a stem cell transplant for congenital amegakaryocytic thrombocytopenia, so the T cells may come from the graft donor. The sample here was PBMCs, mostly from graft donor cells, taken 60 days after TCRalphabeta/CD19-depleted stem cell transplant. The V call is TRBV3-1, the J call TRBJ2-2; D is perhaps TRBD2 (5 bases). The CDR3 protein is CASSLLGGSGELFF. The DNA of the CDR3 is TGTGCCAGCAGCCTATTAGGAGGATCCGGGGAGCTGTTTTTT. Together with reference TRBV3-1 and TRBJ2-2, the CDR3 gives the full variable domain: DTAVSQTPKYLVTQMGNDKSIKCEQNLGHDTMYWYKQDSKKFLKIMFSYNNKELIINETVPNRFSPKSPDKAHLNLHINSLELGDSAVYFCASSLLGGSGELFFGEGSRLTVL.